These 19 T cell receptor beta chains originate from one sample sequenced in a study of response to subunit inactivated influenza vaccine. TCRdb reprocessed the RT-PCR reads with MiXCR, giving one entry per CDR3 protein. Of about 540,000 distinct CDR3 sequences in the sample, 14% are singletons; the top ten hold approximately 10%. Sequenced here: PBMCs from blood, sampled about 13 days after vaccination. The receptor set was obtained from a man aged 45-65 years who received an inactivated influenza vaccine.

This clonotype occurred a few times. The V and J genes are TRBV7-9 and TRBJ2-3, with D possibly being TRBD2 (5 bases). Trimming stripped 8 bases from V and 4 bases from J, with 13 bases between. Germline V gene data show CDR1 as SEHNR and CDR2 as FQNEAQ (reference sequence). The CDR3 consists of 13 residues. CDR3 DNA sequence: TGTGCCAGCGCCCGAGGAGGTGCAGATACGCAGTATTTT. Residues: CASARGGADTQYF.

The chain has TRBV7-6 and TRBJ2-5, with D unresolved. Germline V gene sequence: CDR1 SGHVS, CDR2 FNYEAQ. V was pared by 3 bases and J by 1 base, with 12 bases between. This CDR3 comprises 15 residues. The CDR3: CASSFRLGSQETQYF. CDR3 bases: TGTGCCAGCAGCTTCCGTCTGGGCAGCCAAGAGACCCAGTACTTC.

The chain is built from TRBV5-6 and TRBJ1-4; TRBD1 might be the D (5 bases). Looked up from germline, CDR1 is SGHDT and CDR2 is YYEEEE. V was clipped by 4 bases and J by 8 bases, with 15 bases between them. The CDR3 covers 14 residues. CDR3 amino acids: CASSTGTGGEKLFF. DNA for the CDR3: TGTGCCAGCAGCACCGGGACCGGAGGGGAAAAACTGTTTTTT.

A few counts support this clonotype. V usage is TRBV20-1 and J usage is TRBJ2-3, with TRBD2 matching over 10 bases. The CDR3 length is 16 residues. Germline V lookup: CDR1 DFQATT, CDR2 SNEGSKA (reference sequence). V was clipped by 0 bases and J by 4 bases; unmatched bases: 7. The CDR3 region has the DNA TGCAGTGCTAGAGATTGGAGCGGGGGGGCCTCAGATACGCAGTATTTT. It yields the protein CSARDWSGGASDTQYF.

This clonotype was seen only a few times. V usage is TRBV12-3 or TRBV12-4 and J usage is TRBJ1-5, with D maybe TRBD1 (6 bases). This CDR3 has 14 amino acids. The V and J ends lost 6 bases and 2 bases respectively, with 11 bases between them. The CDR3 nucleotides read TGTGCCAGCAGGACAGGACCGGGCAATCAGCCCCAGCATTTT. Residues: CASRTGPGNQPQHF.

This clonotype has a handful of counts. The chain carries TRBV21-1 and TRBJ2-7; TRBD1 was called by the table and not checked on the DNA. TRBV21-1 is deemed a pseudogene. This CDR3 has 15 amino acids. For the CDR3, the DNA is TGTGCCAGCAGCTCCCCAAACAGGGCACCTGGGGAGCAGTACTTC. Amino acid sequence: CASSSPNRAPGEQYF.

The genes are TRBV5-6 and TRBJ2-5, with 11 bases aligning to TRBD2. Germline loops: CDR1 SGHDT, CDR2 YYEEEE. V lost 0 bases, J lost 4 bases, and 11 bases stayed unmatched. CDR3 size: 18 residues. CDR3 coding DNA: TGTGCCAGCAGCTTGGACTGGCTAGCGGGGGGACACGGAGAGACCCAGTACTTC. Translating it yields CASSLDWLAGGHGETQYF.

The V gene is TRBV20-1, the J gene TRBJ2-1; weak D call: TRBD1 (5 bases). V shed 0 bases and J shed 7 bases, with 19 bases lying between them. In germline, CDR1 is DFQATT, CDR2 SNEGSKA (reference sequence). The CDR3 consists of 16 residues. Here the CDR3 DNA reads TGCAGTGCTAGAGACCAGCCCCCTAGGGGTGGGAATGAGCAGTTCTTC. It is translated as CSARDQPPRGGNEQFF.

The rearrangement joins TRBV6-6 to TRBJ2-3; D is uncertain. The CDR3 totals 12 residues. The V and J ends lost 8 bases and 5 bases respectively, with 11 bases between them. CDR1 is MNHNY, CDR2 SVGAGI, per germline (reference sequence). The CDR3 sequence: CASLGRGDTQYF. DNA of the CDR3: TGTGCCAGCCTGGGTCGCGGAGATACGCAGTATTTT.

As to this clonotype: A much larger clone lies a single base off, so this may be a read error. This sequence joins TRBV4-1 and TRBJ2-3; D may correspond to TRBD1 or TRBD2 (5 bases each). The CDR3 loop spans 16 amino acids. Germline lookup yields CDR1 MGHRA and CDR2 YSYEKL. CDR3 DNA: TGCGCCAGCAGCCGAACTAGGGGACCCCTCACAGATACGCATTATTTT. It is translated as CASSRTRGPLTDTHYF.

This clonotype was detected a few times. The CDR3 is CSAWGAGGPPDTQYF. DNA for the CDR3: TGCAGTGCTTGGGGAGCGGGGGGGCCCCCAGATACGCAGTATTTT. V gene TRBV20-1 combines with J gene TRBJ2-3; 10 bases agree with TRBD2. V shed 5 bases, J shed 4 bases, and the junction held 9 bases outside the gene matches. In germline, CDR1 is DFQATT, CDR2 SNEGSKA (reference sequence). The CDR3 is made up of 15 amino acids.

The genes are TRBV24-1 and TRBJ1-2; maybe TRBD1 (5 bases). Trimming cost V 2 bases and J 3 bases, with 12 bases left between them. Per the germline V gene, CDR1 is KGHDR and CDR2 is SFDVKD. The CDR3 length is 15 residues. The CDR3 DNA reads TGTGCCACCAGTGATTCGGGGGGGTTCGACTATGGCTACACCTTC. It is translated as CATSDSGGFDYGYTF.

This clonotype was counted ten times or more. The genes are TRBV4-3 and TRBJ2-2; the match to TRBD2 covers 7 bases. Unmatched junction bases numbered 5, after V lost 0 bases and J lost 1 base. CDR3 length: 17 residues. CDR1 and CDR2 from the germline V gene are LGHNA and YSLEER. CDR3 nucleotide sequence: TGCGCCAGCAGCCAAGATCAAGCGGGATTGAACACCGGGGAGCTGTTTTTT. Its translation: CASSQDQAGLNTGELFF.

The chain recombines TRBV12-3 or TRBV12-4 with TRBJ1-1, with D possibly matching TRBD1 (6 bases). There are 13 residues in the CDR3. V was clipped by 5 bases and J by 3 bases, with 10 bases between them. In DNA form, the CDR3 reads TGTGCCAGCAGTCGGGAGGGGGACACTGAAGCTTTCTTT. This translates into CASSREGDTEAFF.

This chain connects TRBV4-2 to TRBJ2-7; TRBD2 aligns across 11 bases. Germline CDR1 reads LGHNA; CDR2 reads YNFKEQ. Trimming took 4 bases from V and 6 from J; bases not matched to a gene: 8. This CDR3 has 15 amino acids. CDR3 residues: CASSPLAGGRVEQYF. CDR3 sequence (DNA): TGTGCCAGCAGCCCGCTAGCGGGAGGTCGAGTCGAGCAGTACTTC.

This clonotype was seen ten or more times. The J gene is TRBJ1-2, the V gene TRBV12-3 or TRBV12-4; 9 bases line up with TRBD1. The J segment lost 7 bases and the V segment lost 8 bases, leaving 5 bases of the junction unmatched. CDR3 length: 12 amino acids. Here the CDR3 DNA reads TGTGCCAGCCTCACAGGGGGCCGTGGCTACACCTTC. This translates into CASLTGGRGYTF.

This clonotype has a count of ten or more. This sequence joins TRBV12-3 or TRBV12-4 and TRBJ2-7; D not resolved. The CDR3 covers 13 residues. Trimming took 2 bases from V and 3 from J, leaving 8 bases between them. Here the CDR3 DNA reads TGTGCCAGCAGTTTACAACATCTCTACGAGCAGTACTTC. It codes for CASSLQHLYEQYF.

The CDR3 sequence is CASSGDWTGGGSYNSPLHF. For the CDR3, the DNA is TGTGCCAGCAGCGGGGATTGGACAGGGGGTGGATCCTATAATTCACCCCTCCACTTT. The chain employs TRBV4-2 and TRBJ1-6; 10 bases match TRBD1. J lost 1 base, V lost 5 bases, and 11 bases had no gene match. CDR3 length equals 19 residues. The germline V gene has CDR1 LGHNA and CDR2 YNFKEQ.

This clonotype appeared a few times. The chain employs TRBV3-1 and TRBJ2-6; D is perhaps TRBD1 (6 bases). Trimming cost V 1 base and J 3 bases, with 10 bases left between them. Per germline, CDR1 LGHDT and CDR2 YNNKEL (reference sequence). This CDR3 has 16 amino acids. CDR3 DNA sequence: TGTGCCAGCAGCCAAGGCTCAGGGGTTGGGGCCAACGTCCTGACTTTC. It codes for CASSQGSGVGANVLTF. The whole variable domain, filled in from reference TRBV3-1 and TRBJ2-6, reads DTAVSQTPKYLVTQMGNDKSIKCEQNLGHDTMYWYKQDSKKFLKIMFSYNNKELIINETVPNRFSPKSPDKAHLNLHINSLELGDSAVYFCASSQGSGVGANVLTFGAGSRLTVL.